This is a list of T cell receptor beta chains from one sample in a study of CD8 T cells in ankylosing spondylitis. TCRdb fed the 5' RACE reads into MiXCR, producing one record per CDR3 protein. This table holds some 220,000 distinct CDR3 sequences, approximately 7.3% found once. The material sequenced was blood, either unsorted or a sorted T cell fraction (not recorded which). The receptors here all came from a male donor with ankylosing spondylitis. Both conserved end residues are part of each CDR3. Each record gives: J gene, V gene, clone size, D gene, CDR3 protein, CDR3 DNA. D genes are given only for firm matches. For some rows the clone size is stated as once, few or many, or as a class when expanded; others skip it.

TRBJ2-1	TRBV20-1	many	-	CSARDGGPVSYNEQFF	TGCAGTGCTAGGGATGGGGGCCCCGTCTCCTACAATGAGCAGTTCTTC
TRBJ2-1	TRBV15	many	-	CATSRDSTRTDNEQFF	TGTGCCACCAGCAGAGATAGTACGAGGACCGACAATGAGCAGTTCTTC
TRBJ1-1	TRBV20-1	-	-	CSARRSGRSNTEAFF	TGCAGTGCTAGACGTTCAGGGAGGAGTAACACTGAAGCTTTCTTT
TRBJ2-7	TRBV27	-	TRBD1	CASRPGTAFYEQYF	TGTGCCAGCAGACCCGGGACAGCTTTTTACGAGCAGTACTTC
TRBJ1-6	TRBV3-1	many	TRBD1	CASSQDPGGEDNSPLHF	TGTGCCAGCAGCCAAGATCCAGGGGGCGAGGATAATTCACCCCTCCACTTT
TRBJ2-3	TRBV12-3/TRBV12-4	many	TRBD1	CASSYPQGATDTQYF	TGTGCCAGCAGTTACCCACAGGGGGCCACAGATACGCAGTATTTT
TRBJ2-3	TRBV11-2	many	TRBD2	CASSFASGRTDTQYF	TGTGCCAGCAGCTTTGCTAGCGGGAGAACAGATACGCAGTATTTT
TRBJ2-2	TRBV10-3	many	TRBD1	CAILVGTGVPGELFF	TGTGCCATCCTTGTGGGGACAGGGGTTCCCGGGGAGCTGTTTTTT
TRBJ2-3	TRBV4-3	many	-	CASSQEGSTDTQYF	TGCGCCAGCAGCCAAGAGGGTAGCACAGATACGCAGTATTTT
TRBJ2-1	TRBV5-1	many	-	CASSPPGIYNEQFF	TGCGCCAGCAGCCCCCCCGGGATCTACAATGAGCAGTTCTTC
TRBJ2-7	TRBV5-1	-	TRBD1	CASSNQQGNEQYF	TGCGCCAGCAGCAACCAACAGGGGAACGAGCAGTACTTC
TRBJ2-3	TRBV7-2	-	-	CASSPLGTRFTDTQYF	TGTGCCAGCAGCCCACTCGGGACTCGCTTCACAGATACGCAGTATTTT
TRBJ2-2	TRBV28	many	-	CASRPTLNNRELFF	TGTGCCAGCAGACCCACCTTGAACAATAGGGAGCTGTTTTTT
TRBJ2-7	TRBV27	many	TRBD2	CASSLSSGSPYEQYF	TGTGCCAGCAGTTTATCTAGCGGGAGCCCCTACGAGCAGTACTTC
TRBJ2-3	TRBV11-2	many	TRBD1	CASSLPRTGYDTQYF	TGTGCCAGCAGCTTACCCCGGACAGGGTACGATACGCAGTATTTT
TRBJ2-7	TRBV7-8	many	TRBD1	CASSLVGTGYGEQYF	TGTGCCAGCAGCCTAGTCGGGACAGGGTATGGCGAGCAGTACTTC
TRBJ2-7	TRBV30	-	-	CAWSFGTGSYEQYF	TGTGCCTGGAGCTTCGGGACGGGCTCCTACGAGCAGTACTTC
TRBJ2-3	TRBV7-9	many	TRBD2	CASSSGLAADTQYF	TGTGCCAGCAGCTCCGGACTAGCTGCAGATACGCAGTATTTT